These 13 T cell receptor beta chains came from one sample sequenced in a study of cytotoxic CD8 clonotypes in ibrutinib-treated CLL. Sequencing used immunoSEQ multiplex PCR; TCRdb keeps in-frame clones, though not all of them. The sample records 15,000 to 20,000 clones, about 61% being singletons. The specimen comprised PBMCs, sampled after 12 months of ibrutinib treatment. These TCRs come from a human donor with chronic lymphocytic leukemia.

The chain employs TRBV5-1 and TRBJ2-5; no definite D call. With 0 bases removed from V and 0 bases from J, the gap between germline ends came to 9 bases. The CDR3 consists of 15 residues. Germline assignment: CDR1 SGHRS and CDR2 YFSETQ. CDR3 region: CASSLVADDQETQYF. The CDR3 bases are TGCGCCAGCAGCTTGGTCGCGGACGACCAAGAGACCCAGTACTTC.

The V and J genes are TRBV6-6 and TRBJ1-3, with D maybe TRBD1 (5 bases). V lost 8 bases and J lost 5, with 10 bases in between. This CDR3 has 12 residues. Looked up from germline, CDR1 is MNHNY and CDR2 is SVGAGI (reference sequence). As DNA, the CDR3 is TGTGCCAGCGGGGACCCGAGAAACACCATATATTTT. It is translated as CASGDPRNTIYF.

J is TRBJ1-5 and V is TRBV19; D gene unclear. Germline V gene data show CDR1 as LNHDA and CDR2 as SQIVND (reference sequence). V dropped 3 bases and J dropped 4 bases, with 4 bases sitting between them. The CDR3 runs to 12 residues. The CDR3 sequence: CASSILNQPQHF. The CDR3 region has the DNA TGTGCCAGTAGTATTCTGAATCAGCCCCAGCATTTT.

The chain joins TRBV28 to TRBJ1-2; D gene uncertain. The CDR3 is 15 amino acids. The germline V and J ends were trimmed by 9 bases and 7 bases, with 24 bases remaining between them. Germline V gene sequence: CDR1 MDHEN, CDR2 SYDVKM. The CDR3 nucleotides read TGTGCCAGTTCGCCCCCCGAGGGCAGTCAGTTTGGCTACACCTTC. Translating it yields CASSPPEGSQFGYTF.

The chain couples TRBV5-1 to TRBJ2-7, with 12 bases lining up with TRBD1. This CDR3 has 14 amino acids. The ends lost 4 bases at V and 6 bases at J; junction bases unmatched: 5. The germline gives CDR1 SGHRS, CDR2 YFSETQ. CDR3 sequence: CASSAGTGGIEQYF. In DNA, the CDR3 is TGCGCCAGCAGCGCCGGGACAGGGGGCATCGAGCAGTACTTC.

In its sample, this clone was seen a few times. CDR3 sequence (DNA): TGCGCCAGCAGCTTAGACGGGAGGGCCCTGGAACAGTTCTTC. The encoded protein is CASSLDGRALEQFF. The rearrangement joins TRBV5-1 to TRBJ2-1; 8 nucleotides align to TRBD2. This CDR3 comprises 14 residues. CDR1 is SGHRS, CDR2 YFSETQ, per germline. V lost 2 bases, J lost 13 bases, and 11 bases stayed unmatched.

V gene TRBV5-4 combines with J gene TRBJ2-1; a weak D match, TRBD2 (5 bases). From germline, CDR1 is SGHNT and CDR2 YYREEE (reference sequence). The CDR3 loop spans 17 amino acids. With 0 bases removed from V and 7 bases from J, the gap between germline ends came to 20 bases. CDR3 protein: CASSLATTGPSGNEQFF. The CDR3 bases are TGTGCCAGCAGCTTGGCCACAACGGGTCCATCGGGGAATGAGCAGTTCTTC.

V gene TRBV28 combines with J gene TRBJ2-2, with D hard to call. The CDR3 consists of 13 residues. V gave up 10 bases and J gave up 2 bases, with 11 bases separating them. Germline CDR1 is MDHEN and CDR2 is SYDVKM. CDR3 sequence: CATSGLNTGELFF. CDR3 DNA sequence: TGTGCCACCTCCGGGCTAAACACCGGGGAGCTGTTTTTT.

The chain carries TRBV29-1 and TRBJ1-1; a weak D match, TRBD1 (5 bases). Germline loops: CDR1 SQVTM, CDR2 ANQGSEA. Trimming removed 7 bases from V and 4 bases from J, with 22 bases in between. The CDR3 is 15 amino acids. The CDR3 protein is CSALNSGVGPTEAFF. As DNA, the CDR3 is TGCAGCGCACTTAATTCGGGGGTGGGTCCCACTGAAGCTTTCTTT.

The V and J genes are TRBV30 and TRBJ1-5; TRBD1 aligns across 7 bases. This CDR3 region has 16 residues. From germline, CDR1 is GTSNPN and CDR2 SVGIG (reference sequence). The trim removed 0 bases at V and 6 bases at J, leaving 11 bases unmatched. The CDR3 bases are TGTGCCTGGAGTGTACCTGAGACAGGGCTCGGTCAGCCCCAGCATTTT. This codes for CAWSVPETGLGQPQHF. Full variable domain (remainder filled in from reference TRBV30 and TRBJ1-5): SQTIHQWPATLVQPVGSPLSLECTVEGTSNPNLYWYRQAAGRGLQLLFYSVGIGQISSEVPQNLSASRPQDRQFILSSKKLLLSDSGFYLCAWSVPETGLGQPQHFGDGTRLSIL.

This clone was seen a handful of times. The V and J genes are TRBV27 and TRBJ1-4, with D hard to call. Deletions cut 2 bases from V and 10 bases from J, with 14 bases between. This CDR3 comprises 14 residues. The germline CDR1 and CDR2 sequences are MNHEY and SMNVEV (reference sequence). The DNA of the CDR3 is TGTGCCAGCAGTTTAAGCGGGTTAAACGTAAAACTGTTTTTT. This gives the protein CASSLSGLNVKLFF.

This clone occurred once. This chain uses TRBV6-1 with TRBJ1-4, with 9 positions matching TRBD1. V lost 0 bases, J lost 8 bases, and 7 bases stayed unmatched. The CDR3 covers 16 residues. In germline, CDR1 is MNHNS, CDR2 SASEGT. The CDR3 DNA is TGTGCCAGCAGTGAAGCTATAGGACAGGGGACCGAAAAACTGTTTTTT. Its protein product is CASSEAIGQGTEKLFF.

The chain joins TRBV27 to TRBJ2-1; D perhaps matches TRBD1 (6 bases). This CDR3 has 15 amino acids. V shed 6 bases and J shed 4 bases, with 16 bases lying between them. From germline, CDR1 is MNHEY and CDR2 SMNVEV (reference sequence). The CDR3 bases are TGTGCCAGCAGGGTGGGGACACTTGCTTACAATGAGCAGTTCTTC. Its protein product is CASRVGTLAYNEQFF.